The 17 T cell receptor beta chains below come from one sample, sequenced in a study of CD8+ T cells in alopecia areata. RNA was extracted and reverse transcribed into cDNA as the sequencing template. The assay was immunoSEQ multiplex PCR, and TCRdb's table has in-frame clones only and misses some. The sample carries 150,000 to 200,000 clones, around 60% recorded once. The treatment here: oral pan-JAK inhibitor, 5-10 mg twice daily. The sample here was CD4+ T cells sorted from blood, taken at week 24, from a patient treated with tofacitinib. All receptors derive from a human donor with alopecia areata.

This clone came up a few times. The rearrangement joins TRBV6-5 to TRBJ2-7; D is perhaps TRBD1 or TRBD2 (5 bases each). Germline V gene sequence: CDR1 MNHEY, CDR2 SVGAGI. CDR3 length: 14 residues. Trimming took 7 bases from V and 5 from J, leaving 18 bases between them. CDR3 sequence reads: CASTRGAGSNEQYF. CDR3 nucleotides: TGTGCCAGCACCAGAGGGGCAGGTTCTAACGAGCAGTACTTC.

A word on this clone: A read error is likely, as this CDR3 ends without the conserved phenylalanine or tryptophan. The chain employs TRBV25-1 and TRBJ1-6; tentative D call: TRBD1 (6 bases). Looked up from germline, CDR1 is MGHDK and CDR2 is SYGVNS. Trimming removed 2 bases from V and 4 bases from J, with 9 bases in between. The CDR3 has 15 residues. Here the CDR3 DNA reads TGTGCCAGCAGTGAAGGACAGTCTTATAATTCACCCCTCCACTCT. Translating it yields CASSEGQSYNSPLHS.

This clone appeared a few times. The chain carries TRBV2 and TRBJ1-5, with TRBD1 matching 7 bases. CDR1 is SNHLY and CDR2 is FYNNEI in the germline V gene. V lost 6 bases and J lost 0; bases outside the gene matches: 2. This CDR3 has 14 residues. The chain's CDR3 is CASRTGPSNQPQHF. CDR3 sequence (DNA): TGTGCCAGCAGGACAGGGCCTAGCAATCAGCCCCAGCATTTT.

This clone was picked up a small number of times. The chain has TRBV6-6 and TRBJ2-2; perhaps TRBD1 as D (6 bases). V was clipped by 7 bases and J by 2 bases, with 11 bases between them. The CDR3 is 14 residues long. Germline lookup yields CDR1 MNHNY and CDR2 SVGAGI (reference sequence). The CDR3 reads CASTPTGNTGELFF. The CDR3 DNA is TGTGCCAGCACCCCGACAGGAAACACCGGGGAGCTGTTTTTT.

This CDR3 reads CASSLNGDGYTF. CDR3 nucleotide sequence: TGCGCCAGCAGCTTGAACGGGGATGGCTACACCTTC. The rearrangement joins TRBV5-1 to TRBJ1-2; D gene uncertain. Germline V gene lookup returns CDR1 SGHRS and CDR2 YFSETQ. This CDR3 region has 12 residues. V dropped 1 base and J dropped 6 bases, with 7 bases sitting between them.

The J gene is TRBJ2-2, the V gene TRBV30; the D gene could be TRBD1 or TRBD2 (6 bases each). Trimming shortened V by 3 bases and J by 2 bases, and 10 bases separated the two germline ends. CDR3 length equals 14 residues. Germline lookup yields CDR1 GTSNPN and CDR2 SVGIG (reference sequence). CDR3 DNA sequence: TGTGCCTGGAGATCGGGGGCAAACACCGGGGAGCTGTTTTTT. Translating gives CAWRSGANTGELFF.

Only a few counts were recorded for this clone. Here the CDR3 DNA reads TGCAGCGACCGAGACCCCGGACAATCTGGGGCCAACGTCCTGACTTTC. Translated, it gives CSDRDPGQSGANVLTF. This chain joins TRBV29-1 and TRBJ2-6; tentative D call: TRBD1 (5 bases). Germline CDR1 reads SQVTM; CDR2 reads ANQGSEA. Trimming removed 7 bases from V and 1 base from J, with 17 bases in between. CDR3 length: 16 amino acids.

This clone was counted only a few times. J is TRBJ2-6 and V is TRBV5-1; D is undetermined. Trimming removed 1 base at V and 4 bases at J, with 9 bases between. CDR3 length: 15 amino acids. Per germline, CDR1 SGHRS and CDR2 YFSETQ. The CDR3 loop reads CASSLLGSGANVLTF. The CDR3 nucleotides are TGCGCCAGCAGCTTGTTAGGCTCCGGGGCCAACGTCCTGACTTTC. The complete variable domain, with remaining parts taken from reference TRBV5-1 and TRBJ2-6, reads KAGVTQTPRYLIKTRGQQVTLSCSPISGHRSVSWYQQTPGQGLQFLFEYFSETQRNKGNFPGRFSGRQFSNSRSEMNVSTLELGDSALYLCASSLLGSGANVLTFGAGSRLTVL.

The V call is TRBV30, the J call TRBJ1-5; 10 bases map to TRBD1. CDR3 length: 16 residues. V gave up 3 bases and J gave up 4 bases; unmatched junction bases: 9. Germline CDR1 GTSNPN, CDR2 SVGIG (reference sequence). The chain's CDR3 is CAWSPPWDRGNQPQHF. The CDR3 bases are TGTGCCTGGAGCCCCCCGTGGGACAGGGGTAATCAGCCCCAGCATTTT.

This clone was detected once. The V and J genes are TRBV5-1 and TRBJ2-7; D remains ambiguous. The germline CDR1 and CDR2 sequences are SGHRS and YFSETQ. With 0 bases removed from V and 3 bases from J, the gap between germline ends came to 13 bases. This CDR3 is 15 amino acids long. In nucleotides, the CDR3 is TGCGCCAGCAGCTTGGCCTTGCAACCGGACTACGAGCAGTACTTC. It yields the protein CASSLALQPDYEQYF.

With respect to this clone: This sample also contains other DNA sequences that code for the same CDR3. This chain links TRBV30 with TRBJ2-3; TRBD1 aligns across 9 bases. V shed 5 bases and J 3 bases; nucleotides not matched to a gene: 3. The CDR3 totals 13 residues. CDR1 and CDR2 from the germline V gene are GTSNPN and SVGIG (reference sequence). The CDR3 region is CAWGTGRTDTQYF. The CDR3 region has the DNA TGTGCCTGGGGGACAGGGCGGACAGATACGCAGTATTTT. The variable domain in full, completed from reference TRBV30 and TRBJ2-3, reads SQTIHQWPATLVQPVGSPLSLECTVEGTSNPNLYWYRQAAGRGLQLLFYSVGIGQISSEVPQNLSASRPQDRQFILSSKKLLLSDSGFYLCAWGTGRTDTQYFGPGTRLTVL.

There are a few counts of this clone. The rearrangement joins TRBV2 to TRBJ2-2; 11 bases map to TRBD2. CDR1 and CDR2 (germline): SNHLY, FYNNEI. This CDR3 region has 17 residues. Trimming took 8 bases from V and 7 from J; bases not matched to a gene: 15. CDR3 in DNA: TGTGCCAGCCGCCCTGAAATTAGCGGGGGGGCAAACGGGGAGCTGTTTTTT. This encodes CASRPEISGGANGELFF.

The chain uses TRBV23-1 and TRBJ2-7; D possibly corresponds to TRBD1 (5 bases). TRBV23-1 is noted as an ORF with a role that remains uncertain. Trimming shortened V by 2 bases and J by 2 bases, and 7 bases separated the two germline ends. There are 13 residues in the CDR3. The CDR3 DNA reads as TGCGCCAGCAGTCAACAGGGTCCCTACGAGCAGTACTTC. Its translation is CASSQQGPYEQYF.

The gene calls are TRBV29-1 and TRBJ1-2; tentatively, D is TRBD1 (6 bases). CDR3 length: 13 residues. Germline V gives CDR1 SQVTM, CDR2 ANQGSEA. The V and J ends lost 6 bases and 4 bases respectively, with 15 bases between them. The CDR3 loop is CSVQQGRGYGYTF. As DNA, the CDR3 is TGCAGCGTGCAACAGGGTAGAGGCTATGGCTACACCTTC. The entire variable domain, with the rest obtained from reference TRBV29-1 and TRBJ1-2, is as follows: SAVISQKPSRDICQRGTSLTIQCQVDSQVTMMFWYRQQPGQSLTLIATANQGSEATYESGFVIDKFPISRPNLTFSTLTVSNMSPEDSSIYLCSVQQGRGYGYTFGSGTRLTVV.

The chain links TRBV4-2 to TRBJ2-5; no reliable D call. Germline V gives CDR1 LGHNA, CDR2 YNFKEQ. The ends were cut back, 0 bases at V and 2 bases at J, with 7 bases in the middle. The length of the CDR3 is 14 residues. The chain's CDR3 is CASSQETWQETQYF. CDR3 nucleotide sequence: TGTGCCAGCAGCCAAGAGACCTGGCAAGAGACCCAGTACTTC.

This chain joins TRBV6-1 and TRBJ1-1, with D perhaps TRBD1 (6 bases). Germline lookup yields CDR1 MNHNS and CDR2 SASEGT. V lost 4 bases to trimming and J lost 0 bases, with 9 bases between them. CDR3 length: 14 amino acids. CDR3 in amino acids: CASSAGQLNTEAFF. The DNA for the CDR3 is TGTGCCAGCAGTGCCGGACAGTTGAACACTGAAGCTTTCTTT.

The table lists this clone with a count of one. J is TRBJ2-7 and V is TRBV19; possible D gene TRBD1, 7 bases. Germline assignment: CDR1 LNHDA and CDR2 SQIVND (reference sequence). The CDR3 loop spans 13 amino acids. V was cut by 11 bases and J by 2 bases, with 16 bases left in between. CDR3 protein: CAGPRGDTYEQYF. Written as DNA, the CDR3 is TGTGCCGGCCCCAGGGGGGATACCTACGAGCAGTACTTC.